These 16 T cell receptor beta chains originate from one sample sequenced in a study of shared clonotypes between healthy human individuals (dated by TCRdb to between 2020 and 2021). Libraries were built with the immunoSEQ multiplex PCR assay. TCRdb re-hosts the immuneACCESS table, in-frame sequences only. Its copies lack some clones; in the studies checked, an unresolved V gene accounts for under half of them, and the cause for the rest is not known. Recorded for this sample are 2 million to 2.5 million clones; 85% to 95% of them occurred a single time. Around 0.4% of the sample goes to the ten largest clones. The sample taken for sequencing was naive CD4+ T cells from PBMCs. The sample's cell subset or site label is to be understood as: CD45RA+ positively selected. The receptor source for this set is a man aged 18 to 29 in good health. Some clones in this sample may be carry-over from other donors' samples.

This rearrangement joins TRBV30 to TRBJ2-7; 9 bases agree with TRBD1. This CDR3 is 14 amino acids long. J was trimmed by 7 bases and V by 4 bases; bases with no gene match: 11. Looked up from germline, CDR1 is GTSNPN and CDR2 is SVGIG (reference sequence). Here the CDR3 reads CAWIGDRDPGEQYF. In DNA, the CDR3 is TGTGCCTGGATTGGGGACAGGGACCCCGGGGAGCAGTACTTC.

The sample holds one count of this clone. This rearrangement joins TRBV2 to TRBJ1-2; 10 nucleotides line up with TRBD1. The CDR3 loop spans 12 amino acids. Per germline, CDR1 SNHLY and CDR2 FYNNEI. V shed 6 bases, J shed 6 bases, and the junction held 1 base outside the gene matches. The CDR3 bases are TGTGCCAGCAGGGGACAGGGGCATGGCTACACCTTC. It translates to CASRGQGHGYTF.

The J gene is TRBJ1-5, the V gene TRBV6-6; D remains ambiguous. V was cut by 2 bases and J by 4 bases, with 12 bases left in between. Germline lookup yields CDR1 MNHNY and CDR2 SVGAGI (reference sequence). The CDR3 has 15 residues. The DNA of the CDR3 is TGTGCCAGCAGTTACGAAGGCATTGAGAATCAGCCCCAGCATTTT. It yields the protein CASSYEGIENQPQHF.

The chain recombines TRBV7-2 with TRBJ2-7, with D perhaps matching TRBD2 (6 bases). The CDR3 runs to 13 residues. Between the trimmed V and J ends, which lost 5 bases and 6 bases, there was a span of 14 bases. CDR1 SGHTA and CDR2 FQGNSA come from the germline V gene. The CDR3 loop is CASSIPSGGEQYF. CDR3 in DNA: TGTGCCAGCAGCATACCGTCCGGGGGCGAGCAGTACTTC.

The J gene is TRBJ2-5, the V gene TRBV9, with 8 bases fitting TRBD2. Germline CDR1 is SGDLS and CDR2 is YYNGEE. V lost 2 bases, J lost 1 base, and 7 bases stayed unmatched. The CDR3 spans 16 residues. In DNA form, the CDR3 reads TGTGCCAGCAGCGTGGGACTAGGGGCGGGCCAAGAGACCCAGTACTTC. Amino acids: CASSVGLGAGQETQYF.

Concerning this clone: Other DNA sequences in this specimen translate into the identical CDR3. The gene calls are TRBV7-9 and TRBJ2-5; TRBD1 is a possible D gene (6 bases). From germline, CDR1 is SEHNR and CDR2 FQNEAQ (reference sequence). The CDR3 length is 14 residues. The V end was cut by 5 bases, the J end by 5 bases, with 15 bases between. The CDR3 DNA sequence: TGTGCCAGCAGCGCTACCTCAGGGGAGGAGACCCAGTACTTC. Encoded protein: CASSATSGEETQYF.

The chain recombines TRBV2 with TRBJ2-7, with 7 bases that match TRBD2. In germline, CDR1 is SNHLY, CDR2 FYNNEI. CDR3 length equals 15 residues. V dropped 7 bases and J dropped 1; count of bases not matched to a gene: 10. The CDR3 here is CASNRVAGASYEQYF. DNA of the CDR3: TGTGCCAGCAATCGCGTAGCGGGTGCATCCTACGAGCAGTACTTC.

A note on this clone: The sample carries other DNA sequences with the same CDR3. The J gene is TRBJ2-7, the V gene TRBV18; D possibly matches TRBD1 or TRBD2 (5 bases each). The CDR3 has 13 amino acids. Germline V gene sequence: CDR1 KGHSH, CDR2 LQKENI. V was pared by 3 bases and J by 2 bases, with 8 bases between. The DNA for the CDR3 is TGTGCCAGCTCACCCCAGGGACCCTACGAGCAGTACTTC. It translates to CASSPQGPYEQYF.

The V call is TRBV11-2, the J call TRBJ2-7, with D possibly matching TRBD1 (6 bases). With 5 bases removed from V and 4 bases from J, the gap between germline ends came to 18 bases. The CDR3 sequence is 15 residues long. Germline values: CDR1 SGHAT, CDR2 FQNNGV. Here the CDR3 reads CASSTLTAGAYEQYF. For the CDR3, the DNA is TGTGCCAGCAGCACACTCACAGCAGGGGCTTACGAGCAGTACTTC.

The chain has TRBV7-2 and TRBJ2-2; D might be TRBD1 or TRBD2, each matching 5 bases. The CDR3 spans 17 residues. V was cut by 10 bases and J by 4 bases, with 25 bases left in between. The germline V gene has CDR1 SGHTA and CDR2 FQGNSA. CDR3 protein: CATRHITGHRATGELFF. CDR3 nucleotide sequence: TGTGCCACTCGACACATAACGGGGCATAGGGCCACCGGGGAGCTGTTTTTT.

The chain combines TRBV6-1 with TRBJ1-5, with D uncertain. This CDR3 region has 13 residues. CDR1 is MNHNS and CDR2 is SASEGT in the germline V gene. Trimming removed 8 bases at V and 4 bases at J, with 12 bases between. The CDR3 reads CASHQNVNQPQHF. DNA of the CDR3: TGTGCCAGCCACCAAAACGTAAATCAGCCCCAGCATTTT.

This chain links TRBV6-5 with TRBJ2-7; 7 bases map to TRBD2. CDR1 is MNHEY and CDR2 is SVGAGI in the germline V gene. Germline trimming cut 8 bases from V and 5 bases from J; bases unmatched to any gene: 6. The CDR3 has 12 residues. Written as DNA, the CDR3 is TGTGCCAGCTCGGGGGGTTTCCACGAGCAGTACTTC. It specifies CASSGGFHEQYF.

The J gene is TRBJ2-1, the V gene TRBV2; D perhaps matches TRBD1 (6 bases). The CDR3 loop spans 10 amino acids. V was pared by 9 bases and J by 12 bases, with 12 bases between. Germline CDR1 reads SNHLY; CDR2 reads FYNNEI. CDR3: CASRGQLQFF. The CDR3 nucleotides are TGTGCCAGTCGAGGACAGTTGCAGTTCTTC. The whole variable domain, remainder taken from reference TRBV2 and TRBJ2-1, is EPEVTQTPSHQVTQMGQEVILRCVPISNHLYFYWYRQILGQKVEFLVSFYNNEISEKSEIFDDQFSVERPDGSNFTLKIRSTKLEDSAMYFCASRGQLQFFGPGTRLTVL.

This sequence joins TRBV6-6 and TRBJ2-4, with TRBD2 identical over 9 bases. CDR1 and CDR2 (germline): MNHNY, SVGAGI (reference sequence). This CDR3 has 15 residues. Trimming took 4 bases from V and 5 from J; bases not matched to a gene: 6. CDR3 amino acids: CASSSGGGVQNIQYF. The CDR3 DNA follows: TGTGCCAGCAGTTCCGGCGGGGGGGTCCAAAACATTCAGTACTTC.

The CDR3 loop is CASSFFPRDSNQPQHF. CDR3 bases: TGTGCCAGCAGCTTTTTTCCTAGGGATAGCAATCAGCCCCAGCATTTT. The chain has TRBV7-3 and TRBJ1-5; the D is unclear. The V end lost 3 bases, the J end lost 0 bases, and 12 bases lay between the germline ends. CDR1 is SGHTA and CDR2 is FQGTGA in the germline V gene. The CDR3 loop spans 16 amino acids.

This chain uses TRBV10-3 with TRBJ1-2; TRBD1 matches at 10 bases. Per germline, CDR1 ENHRY and CDR2 SYGVKD. The V segment lost 4 bases and the J segment 5 bases; nucleotides outside the gene matches: 1. This CDR3 spans 13 amino acids. This chain's CDR3 is CAISVGQGYGYTF. The CDR3 DNA reads as TGTGCCATCAGTGTGGGACAGGGGTATGGCTACACCTTC.